The entry below describes one T cell receptor beta chain. The source of the sample is a study of blood T cell repertoires in COVID-19. About the study: From the United States, Italy and Spain came samples of acute and convalescent COVID-19. The analysed material was cDNA or gDNA that came from T cells, B-cell-depleted T cells, or PBMCs.

V was clipped by 5 bases and J by 2 bases, with 10 bases between them. The CDR3 loop spans 14 amino acids. Germline V gene data show CDR1 as LNHDA and CDR2 as SQIVND (reference sequence). Original processing notes: Researchers report that nucleated cell counts were estimated from reference gene primer amplification. Repertoires were generated with immunoSEQ multiplex PCR, while TCRdb's copy carries only in-frame clones and drops some. That table is the source of V, J and clone size, and D and trimming were worked out from the DNA. Of approximately 120,000 clones listed, about 75% were seen once; the top ten hold roughly 20%.

The sequencing sample was made of peripheral blood. The receptor was derived from an elderly man with acute or convalescent COVID-19. The chain combines TRBV19 with TRBJ1-5, with D uncertain. The CDR3: CASSWGERNQPQHF. The CDR3, as DNA: TGTGCCAGTAGTTGGGGAGAGCGCAATCAGCCCCAGCATTTT. The whole variable domain, remainder taken from reference TRBV19 and TRBJ1-5, is DGGITQSPKYLFRKEGQNVTLSCEQNLNHDAMYWYRQDPGQGLRLIYYSQIVNDFQKGDIAEGYSVSREKKESFPLTVTSAQKNPTAFYLCASSWGERNQPQHFGDGTRLSIL.